The subject of this entry is one T cell receptor beta chain. The antigen is unknown. The data were produced by immunoSEQ multiplex PCR, yet TCRdb's version contains in-frame clones alone and is incomplete. This table has millions of clones, approximately 93% appearing once. Negatively enriched CD4+ T cells were divided by CD45RA into naive and memory. Germline V gene sequence: CDR1 ENHRY, CDR2 SYGVKD. This CDR3 is built from 15 residues. V was pared by 0 bases and J by 4 bases, with 10 bases between. The data originate from a study of shared clonotypes between healthy human individuals. As for the study in general: Donors had three CD4 naive, three CD4 memory, two CD8 naive and one CD8 memory plate apiece. Study-level results: Naive CD4 clonotypes overlapped across a handful of donors at around 4.8%. Although depth was large, rarefaction showed that sequencing of the sorted subsets was incomplete.

Sequences were obtained from naive CD4+ T cells from PBMCs. Sample subset: CD45RA+ positively selected. The receptor was derived from a man aged 18 to 30 in good health. Some clones in this sample may be carry-over from other donors' samples. The V and J genes are TRBV10-3 and TRBJ1-5; perhaps TRBD1 as D (6 bases). CDR3 protein: CAISESRTENQPQHF. CDR3 sequence (DNA): TGTGCCATCAGTGAGTCGAGGACAGAGAATCAGCCCCAGCATTTT.